The 15 T cell receptor beta chains in this list originate from one sample, sequenced in a study of cytomegalovirus exposure and HLA in healthy donors. This PCR relied on a set of 60 Vbeta primers and 13 Jbeta primers. Repertoires were generated with immunoSEQ multiplex PCR, while TCRdb's copy carries only in-frame clones and drops some. The table has 150,000 to 200,000 clones, around nine tenths seen once; the top ten hold approximately 2%. Sequenced sample: PBMCs. The source of these receptors is a woman in her late teens or twenties in good health and CMV-seronegative.

The chain links TRBV9 to TRBJ2-5, with 10 bases matching TRBD2. The J call may be in error: the DNA end matches TRBJ2-7 better. Per the germline V gene, CDR1 is SGDLS and CDR2 is YYNGEE. CDR3 length: 16 residues. The chain's CDR3 is CASSVAGTSAVYEQYF. In nucleotides, the CDR3 is TGTGCCAGCAGCGTAGCCGGGACTAGCGCTGTTTACGAGCAGTACTTC.

The chain is built from TRBV27 and TRBJ2-1; 8 bases are shared with TRBD2. Germline CDR1 and CDR2: MNHEY and SMNVEV (reference sequence). V trimming: 5 bases; J trimming: 12 bases; junction bases outside the gene matches: 6. This CDR3 is built from 12 residues. CDR3 sequence (DNA): TGTGCCAGCAGTCCCCCGGGAGGGCGGCAGTTCTTC. Its translation is CASSPPGGRQFF.

The chain recombines TRBV19 with TRBJ2-1, with 7 bases fitting TRBD2. This CDR3 is 14 amino acids long. CDR1 is LNHDA and CDR2 is SQIVND in the germline V gene (reference sequence). After removal of 5 bases from V and 6 bases from J, the junction contained 7 bases not matched to a gene. In DNA, the CDR3 is TGTGCCAGTAGTTTCGGGACTACTCGCAATGAGCAGTTCTTC. It translates to CASSFGTTRNEQFF.

This clone was picked up a small number of times. The chain couples TRBV7-6 to TRBJ2-1; 11 bases match TRBD2. V shed 4 bases and J 8 bases; nucleotides not matched to a gene: 13. This CDR3 has 17 amino acids. The germline gives CDR1 SGHVS, CDR2 FNYEAQ. This chain's CDR3 is CASSSPITSGRIYEQFF. Here the CDR3 DNA reads TGTGCCAGCAGCTCGCCGATCACTAGCGGGAGAATCTATGAGCAGTTCTTC.

This chain connects TRBV7-3 to TRBJ2-1; 10 positions match TRBD2. The CDR3 totals 16 residues. V shed 0 bases, J shed 6 bases, and the junction held 5 bases outside the gene matches. Germline lookup yields CDR1 SGHTA and CDR2 FQGTGA. CDR3 DNA sequence: TGTGCCAGCAGCTTAACGGCTAGCGGGAGCTTCAATGAGCAGTTCTTC. Its translation is CASSLTASGSFNEQFF. Combining the CDR3 with reference TRBV7-3 and TRBJ2-1 gives the whole variable domain GAGVSQTPSNKVTEKGKYVELRCDPISGHTALYWYRQSLGQGPEFLIYFQGTGAADDSGLPNDRFFAVRPEGSVSTLKIQRTERGDSAVYLCASSLTASGSFNEQFFGPGTRLTVL.

The chain couples TRBV6-4 to TRBJ2-1; 10 nucleotides line up with TRBD1. Germline trimming cut 6 bases from V and 3 bases from J; bases unmatched to any gene: 8. The germline gives CDR1 MRHNA, CDR2 SNTAGT. CDR3 length: 16 amino acids. As DNA, the CDR3 is TGTGCCAGCAGCCCCTCCGGGACAGGGGACTACAATGAGCAGTTCTTC. Protein product: CASSPSGTGDYNEQFF.

The chain carries TRBV7-9 and TRBJ1-2; TRBD1 agrees at 7 bases. This CDR3 contains 14 residues. Germline V CDR1 and CDR2: SEHNR, FQNEAQ (reference sequence). The V gene end was trimmed by 5 bases and the J gene end by 4 bases; junction bases not matched to a gene: 7. CDR3 protein: CASSDNRGSYGYTF. DNA for the CDR3: TGTGCCAGCAGCGATAACAGGGGTTCCTATGGCTACACCTTC. Variable domain in full (rest from reference TRBV7-9 and TRBJ1-2): DTGVSQNPRHKITKRGQNVTFRCDPISEHNRLYWYRQTLGQGPEFLTYFQNEAQLEKSRLLSDRFSAERPKGSFSTLEIQRTEQGDSAMYLCASSDNRGSYGYTFGSGTRLTVV.

The chain combines TRBV6-5 with TRBJ2-7; D might be TRBD2 (7 bases). The germline CDR1 and CDR2 sequences are MNHEY and SVGAGI. V lost 4 bases, J lost 6 bases, and 19 bases lay in between. This CDR3 is 15 amino acids long. The CDR3 region has the DNA TGTGCCAGCAGTTGGGGGGGGCGCCTTGGAGGCGAGCAGTACTTC. Protein: CASSWGGRLGGEQYF.

Concerning this clone itself: Its ends do not fully match the called genes, so a read error is possible. The V gene is TRBV7-9, the J gene TRBJ2-7, with D tentatively TRBD2 (5 bases). Germline V gives CDR1 SEHNR, CDR2 FQNEAQ (reference sequence). The CDR3 contains 12 residues. The DNA for the CDR3 is TGTTCCAGCAGCTTAGGCGGGCGAGAGCAGTACTTC. This translates into CSSSLGGREQYF.

Remarks on this clone: Other nucleotide sequences in the sample specify the same CDR3. In nucleotides, the CDR3 is TGTGCCAGCAGCCCACGAGGGACCGGGGAGCTGTTTTTT. Residues: CASSPRGTGELFF. V is TRBV7-2 and J is TRBJ2-2, with D tentatively TRBD2 (5 bases). V was pared by 5 bases and J by 5 bases, with 9 bases between. This CDR3 comprises 13 residues. Germline values: CDR1 SGHTA, CDR2 FQGNSA.

The chain couples TRBV19 to TRBJ1-5; D might be TRBD1 (5 bases). Germline-derived CDR1 and CDR2 are LNHDA and SQIVND (reference sequence). This CDR3 has 13 residues. The V gene lost 11 bases and the J gene lost 0 bases, with 11 bases spanning the gap. CDR3 amino acids: CAADSNSNQPQHF. CDR3 bases: TGTGCCGCCGACAGTAATAGCAATCAGCCCCAGCATTTT. The variable domain in full, completed from reference TRBV19 and TRBJ1-5, reads DGGITQSPKYLFRKEGQNVTLSCEQNLNHDAMYWYRQDPGQGLRLIYYSQIVNDFQKGDIAEGYSVSREKKESFPLTVTSAQKNPTAFYLCAADSNSNQPQHFGDGTRLSIL.

V and J are TRBV5-4 and TRBJ2-1, with TRBD2 matching 9 bases. Germline V CDR1 and CDR2: SGHNT, YYREEE (reference sequence). The CDR3 is made up of 17 amino acids. V shed 4 bases and J 0 bases; nucleotides not matched to a gene: 8. DNA for the CDR3: TGTGCCAGCAGCGGCGTAGCGGGGGCAAGCTCCTACAATGAGCAGTTCTTC. Amino acids: CASSGVAGASSYNEQFF.

J is TRBJ1-5 and V is TRBV11-2; 8 bases fit TRBD1. There are 19 residues in the CDR3. The germline gives CDR1 SGHAT, CDR2 FQNNGV. V shed 5 bases and J 0 bases; nucleotides not matched to a gene: 15. The chain's CDR3 is CASSPQPRGPVSSNQPQHF. Written as DNA, the CDR3 is TGTGCCAGCAGCCCCCAGCCCAGGGGGCCGGTGAGTAGCAATCAGCCCCAGCATTTT.

The chain employs TRBV11-3 and TRBJ2-7, with a tentative D call TRBD2 (6 bases). V gave up 5 bases and J gave up 3 bases, with 17 bases separating them. The CDR3 runs to 15 residues. Germline loops: CDR1 SGHNT, CDR2 YENEEA. The CDR3 bases are TGTGCCAGCAGCAGAATTGGGGGAGGCCACTACGAGCAGTACTTC. Protein product: CASSRIGGGHYEQYF.

This clone was found once. This chain uses TRBV27 with TRBJ2-1, with 7 nucleotides matching TRBD1. Trimming took 2 bases from V and 3 from J; bases not matched to a gene: 4. This CDR3 region has 15 residues. CDR1 MNHEY and CDR2 SMNVEV come from the germline V gene (reference sequence). The CDR3 DNA reads as TGTGCCAGCAGTTTAATGGGGGACAGCTACAATGAGCAGTTCTTC. This gives the protein CASSLMGDSYNEQFF.